This TCR beta chain was observed in a study of human T cells and chemical hapten exposure (dated by TCRdb to the early 2020s). With respect to the entire study: For sensitization, 2% DPC in acetone was applied to an approximately 2 cm by approximately 2 cm area of upper inner arm skin. The patient cohort, mostly female, included alopecia areata with under or over 50% scalp involvement, alopecia totalis and alopecia universalis. Patient blood was sampled pre-sensitization (week 0) and at 2, 6 and about 24 weeks after DPC sensitization. In alopecia patients, the study followed how the peripheral blood TCR repertoire changed in vivo over primary and secondary sensitization to diphenylcyclopropenone (DPC), a hapten. Blood for TCR sequencing was provided by twenty-nine alopecia patients at one to four time points (pre-sensitization, 2, 6 and 24 weeks). Patch testing was done on the upper back using Finn chambers containing 0.01% DPC, and results were scored after 6 days according to International Contact Dermatitis Research Group standards. The libraries were sequenced as a pool, and the TCR yield per sample differed mostly because of small variations in library volumes within the pool. Weekly therapeutic DPC doses were additionally applied to the scalp of patients throughout the roughly 24-week study period.

The library relied on RACE. The reads were generated on a NextSeq 500. During library preparation, unique molecular identifiers were attached to individual cDNA molecules so that TCRs could be counted in a quantitative, reproducible way. From each blood RNA sample, both TCR alpha and TCR beta chains were sequenced. The paper's data handling went like this. Samples had a median of roughly 99,000 TCRs, with a range from about 23,224 to 700,000. The Decombinator software suite was used to annotate the V, J and CDR3 of the TCR reads. For PS versus PT1 abundance plots, all samples were subsampled to the same number of TCRs (28,000). TCRs were defined as expanded if absent before sensitization and observed at least eight times at the 2-week time point. The public reads were reprocessed in TCRdb via fastp at Q25 and MiXCR, keeping in-frame beta chains. Entries that share a CDR3 protein sequence are merged under the most common genes and DNA. The V and J calls and clone size come from TCRdb's table, not from the authors' own analysis. Here the sample has approximately 160,000 distinct CDR3 sequences; 25% to 35% occur a single time. Clones ranked in the top ten supply around 2.3% of the sample.

Counted from cysteine to phenylalanine, this CDR3 has 13 amino acids. The sequence is cut down to CDR3 DNA, 39 bases in frame from base 1. V loses 2 bases of germline sequence and J loses 3 bases, and the interval between the two ends is 8 bases. As encoded in the germline V gene, CDR1 is SGHVS while CDR2 is FQNEAQ. Reading the label with the study, this specimen's time point is: patch test 3, about 24 weeks after DPC sensitization. The sample's treatment or condition label, in plain terms: therapeutic diphenylcyclopropenone sensitization with weekly scalp DPC. Blood at each patch-test visit was drawn before the patch test was applied. Eligible patients were aged 18 to 70, diagnosed with alopecia, deemed suitable for DPC therapy, and excluded if pregnant. Total RNA was extracted from unfractionated whole blood collected in Tempus Blood RNA tubes. The full study reports these points: A positive correlation was found between the number of PT1 expanded TCRs and patch test score, with significance reached at thresholds 8, 16 and 32 but not 4. Repeated subsampling changed both the strength of the expansion versus patch-test correlation and the threshold at which that correlation became significant. Significantly more large CDR3 similarity clusters were formed by expanded TCRs than by pre-sensitization or healthy control sets, consistent with antigen-driven responses. No change with DPC sensitization was found in the number of TCRs above 1 in 1000 frequency, and no evidence of global repertoire structure alterations was found. Alopecia, a presumed autoimmune disease, was present in all patients, so the immune response of the patients might differ from that of healthy individuals.

This clonotype was detected only a few times. Its target antigen remains unknown. Base qualities were left out, and no much larger clone turns up one base away. Sequences were derived from whole blood, sampled in connection with sensitization to the hapten diphenylcyclopropenone (DPC). The TCR was taken from a woman aged 18-35 years with alopecia areata. Some clones in this sample may be carry-over from other donors' samples. The rearrangement combines TRBV7-8 with TRBJ2-7; too little of a D gene remains to name it. The DNA reads TGTGCCAGCAGCTTATTGGTGAACTACGAGCAGTACTTC. The translation is CASSLLVNYEQYF.